This T cell receptor beta chain was identified in a study of cytomegalovirus exposure and HLA in healthy donors. Findings of the study overall: Evidence from a later analysis indicated that most CMV-associated TCR beta chains looked HLA-restricted.

This clone was detected only a few times. Antigen specificity is unknown. Germline CDR1 SGHDN, CDR2 FVKESK. The germline V and J ends were trimmed by 4 bases and 2 bases, with 14 bases remaining between them. This CDR3 has 15 residues. Researchers ran the PCR with 60 Vbeta and 13 Jbeta primers. The repertoire was sequenced with immunoSEQ multiplex PCR; TCRdb's copy has only in-frame clones and lacks some. The data show fewer than 110,000 clones, with 82% seen just once and 2% to 3% held by the top ten. Sequenced input: PBMCs. The rearrangement uses TRBV14 and TRBJ1-2; D is ambiguous. This TCR came from a man aged 25 to 40 in good health and CMV-seropositive. The CDR3 region is CASSPTVGGNYGYTF. The DNA of the CDR3 is TGTGCCAGCAGCCCCACTGTCGGAGGGAACTATGGCTACACCTTC. Based on the CDR3 plus reference TRBV14 and TRBJ1-2, the full variable domain is EAGVTQFPSHSVIEKGQTVTLRCDPISGHDNLYWYRRVMGKEIKFLLHFVKESKQDESGMPNNRFLAERTGGTYSTLKVQPAELEDSGVYFCASSPTVGGNYGYTFGSGTRLTVV.